This T cell receptor (beta chain) was identified in a study of T cells in Graves' hyperthyroidism and ophthalmopathy. Enrolled ophthalmopathy patients presented with a Clinical Activity Score of at least 3, a NOSPECS grade of at least 4, and disease duration under 3 months. Thyroid ultrasound, orbital computed tomography, clinical symptoms, and serum thyroxine and TRAb underpinned diagnoses. There are 14 residues in the CDR3. Germline V gene lookup returns CDR1 KGHSH and CDR2 LQKENI. Trimming cost V 3 bases and J 0 bases, with 7 bases left between them. This clonotype was counted at least ten times. Its target is not known. The investigators amplified TCR beta CDR3 regions from RNA transcripts. First-round RT-PCR with HTBI primers amplified the TCR CDR3 region. TCRdb reprocessed the multiplex PCR reads with MiXCR, giving one entry per CDR3 protein. The sample consists of under 500,000 distinct CDR3 sequences, about 14% of them appearing once.

Overall study results and limits: It was a median roughly 6.5 months before onset that the model predicted ophthalmopathy. Most thyroid-expanded clonotypes above 0.001 were also found in blood.

The J gene is TRBJ2-3, the V gene TRBV18; D ambiguous. The clonotype comes from a man over 45 with Graves' ophthalmopathy. Material for sequencing was blood. This CDR3 reads CASSPSRSTDTQYF. The CDR3 nucleotides read TGTGCCAGCTCACCCTCCAGGAGCACAGATACGCAGTATTTT. Filled out from reference TRBV18 and TRBJ2-3, the complete variable domain reads NAGVMQNPRHLVRRRGQEARLRCSPMKGHSHVYWYRQLPEEGLKFMVYLQKENIIDESGMPKERFSAEFPKEGPSILRIQQVVRGDSAAYFCASSPSRSTDTQYFGPGTRLTVL.